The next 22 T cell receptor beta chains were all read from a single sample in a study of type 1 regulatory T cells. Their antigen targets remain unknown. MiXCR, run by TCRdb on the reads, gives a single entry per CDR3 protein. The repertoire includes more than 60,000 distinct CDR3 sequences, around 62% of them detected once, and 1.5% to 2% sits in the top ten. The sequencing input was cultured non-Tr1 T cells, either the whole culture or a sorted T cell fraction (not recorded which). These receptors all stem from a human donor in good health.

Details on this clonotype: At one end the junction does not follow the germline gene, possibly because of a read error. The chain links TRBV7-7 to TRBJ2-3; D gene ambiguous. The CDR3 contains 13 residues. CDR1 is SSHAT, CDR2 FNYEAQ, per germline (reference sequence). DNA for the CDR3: TGTGCCAGCAGCCCGCTGAGCACAGATAAGCAGTATTTT. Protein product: CASSPLSTDKQYF.

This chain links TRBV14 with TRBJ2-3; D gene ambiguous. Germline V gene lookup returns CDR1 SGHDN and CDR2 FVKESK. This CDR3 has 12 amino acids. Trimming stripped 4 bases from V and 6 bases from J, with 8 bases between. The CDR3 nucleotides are TGTGCCAGCAGCCTCAGCCCGGATACGCAGTATTTT. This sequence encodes CASSLSPDTQYF.

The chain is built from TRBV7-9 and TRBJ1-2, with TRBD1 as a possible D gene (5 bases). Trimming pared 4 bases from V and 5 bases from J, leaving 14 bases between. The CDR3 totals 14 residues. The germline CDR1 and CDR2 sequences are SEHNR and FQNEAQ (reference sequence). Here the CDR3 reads CASSWDSDSYGYTF. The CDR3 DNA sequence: TGTGCCAGCAGCTGGGACTCCGACTCATATGGCTACACCTTC. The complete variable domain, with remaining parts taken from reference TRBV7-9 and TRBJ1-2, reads DTGVSQNPRHKITKRGQNVTFRCDPISEHNRLYWYRQTLGQGPEFLTYFQNEAQLEKSRLLSDRFSAERPKGSFSTLEIQRTEQGDSAMYLCASSWDSDSYGYTFGSGTRLTVV.

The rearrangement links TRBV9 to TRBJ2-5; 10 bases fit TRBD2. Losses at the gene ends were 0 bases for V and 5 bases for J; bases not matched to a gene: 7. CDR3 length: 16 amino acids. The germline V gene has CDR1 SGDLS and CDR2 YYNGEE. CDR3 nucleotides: TGTGCCAGCAGCGTAGCTAGCGGGAGCGCGGGGGAGACCCAGTACTTC. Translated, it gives CASSVASGSAGETQYF.

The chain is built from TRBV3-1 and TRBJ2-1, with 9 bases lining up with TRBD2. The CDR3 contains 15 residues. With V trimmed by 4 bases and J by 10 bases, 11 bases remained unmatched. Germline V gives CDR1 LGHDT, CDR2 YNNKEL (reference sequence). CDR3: CASSLRSGRPGEQFF. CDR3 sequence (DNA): TGTGCCAGCAGCCTACGGAGCGGGAGGCCCGGAGAGCAGTTCTTC.

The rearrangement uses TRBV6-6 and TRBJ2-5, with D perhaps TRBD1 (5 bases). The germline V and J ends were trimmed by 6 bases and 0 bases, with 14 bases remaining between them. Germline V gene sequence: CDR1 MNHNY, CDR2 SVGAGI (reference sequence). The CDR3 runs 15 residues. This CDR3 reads CASRPIGANQETQYF. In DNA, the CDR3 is TGTGCCAGCAGACCTATAGGGGCTAACCAAGAGACCCAGTACTTC.

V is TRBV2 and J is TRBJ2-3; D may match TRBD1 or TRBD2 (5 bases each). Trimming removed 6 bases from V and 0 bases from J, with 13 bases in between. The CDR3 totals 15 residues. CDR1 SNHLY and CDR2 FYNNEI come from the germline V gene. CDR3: CASRASGLSTDTQYF. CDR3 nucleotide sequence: TGTGCCAGCAGAGCCTCGGGGCTCAGCACAGATACGCAGTATTTT. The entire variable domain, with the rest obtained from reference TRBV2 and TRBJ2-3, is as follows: EPEVTQTPSHQVTQMGQEVILRCVPISNHLYFYWYRQILGQKVEFLVSFYNNEISEKSEIFDDQFSVERPDGSNFTLKIRSTKLEDSAMYFCASRASGLSTDTQYFGPGTRLTVL.

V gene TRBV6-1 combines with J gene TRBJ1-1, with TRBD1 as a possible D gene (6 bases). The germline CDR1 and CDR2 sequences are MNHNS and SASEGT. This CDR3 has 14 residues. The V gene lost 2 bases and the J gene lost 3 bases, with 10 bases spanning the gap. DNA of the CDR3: TGTGCCAGCAGTGAACAGGGGATGGACACTGAAGCTTTCTTT. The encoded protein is CASSEQGMDTEAFF.

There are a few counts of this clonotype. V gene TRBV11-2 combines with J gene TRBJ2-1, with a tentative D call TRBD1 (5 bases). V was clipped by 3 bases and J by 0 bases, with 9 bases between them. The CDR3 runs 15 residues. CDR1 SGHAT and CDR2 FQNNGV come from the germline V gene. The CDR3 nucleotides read TGTGCCAGCAGCTTCGGACACCCCTCCTACAATGAGCAGTTCTTC. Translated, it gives CASSFGHPSYNEQFF.

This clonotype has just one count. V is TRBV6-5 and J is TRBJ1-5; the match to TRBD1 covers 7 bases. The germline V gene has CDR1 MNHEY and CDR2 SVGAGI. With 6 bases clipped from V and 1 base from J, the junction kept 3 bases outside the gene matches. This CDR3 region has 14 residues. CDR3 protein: CASRTGNSNQPQHF. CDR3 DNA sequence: TGTGCCAGCAGGACAGGGAACAGCAATCAGCCCCAGCATTTT.

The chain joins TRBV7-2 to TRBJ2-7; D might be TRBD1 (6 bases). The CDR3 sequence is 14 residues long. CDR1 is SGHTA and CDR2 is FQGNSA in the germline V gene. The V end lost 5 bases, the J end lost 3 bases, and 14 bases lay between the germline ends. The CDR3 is CASSKSGQSYEQYF. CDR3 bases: TGTGCCAGCAGCAAGTCGGGACAAAGCTACGAGCAGTACTTC. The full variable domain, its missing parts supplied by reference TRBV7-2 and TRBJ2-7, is GAGVSQSPSNKVTEKGKDVELRCDPISGHTALYWYRQSLGQGLEFLIYFQGNSAPDKSGLPSDRFSAERTGGSVSTLTIQRTQQEDSAVYLCASSKSGQSYEQYFGPGTRLTVT.

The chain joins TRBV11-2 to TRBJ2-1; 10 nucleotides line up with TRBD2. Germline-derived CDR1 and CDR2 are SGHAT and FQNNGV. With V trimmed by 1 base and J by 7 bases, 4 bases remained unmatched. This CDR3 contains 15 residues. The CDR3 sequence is CASSLALAGANEQFF. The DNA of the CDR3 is TGTGCCAGCAGCTTAGCTCTAGCGGGAGCGAATGAGCAGTTCTTC.

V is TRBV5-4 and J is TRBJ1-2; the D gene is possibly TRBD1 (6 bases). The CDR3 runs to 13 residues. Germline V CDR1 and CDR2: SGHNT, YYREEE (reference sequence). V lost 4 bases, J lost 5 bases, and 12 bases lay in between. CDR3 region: CASSPTGAYGYTF. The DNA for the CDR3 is TGTGCCAGCAGCCCTACGGGGGCGTATGGCTACACCTTC.

CDR3 region: CASTKASGGQETQYF. The CDR3 coding sequence is TGTGCCAGCACAAAAGCTAGCGGGGGCCAAGAGACCCAGTACTTC. J is TRBJ2-5 and V is TRBV28, with 10 bases matching TRBD2. V shed 7 bases and J 1 base; nucleotides not matched to a gene: 6. The germline V gene has CDR1 MDHEN and CDR2 SYDVKM. The CDR3 has 15 amino acids.

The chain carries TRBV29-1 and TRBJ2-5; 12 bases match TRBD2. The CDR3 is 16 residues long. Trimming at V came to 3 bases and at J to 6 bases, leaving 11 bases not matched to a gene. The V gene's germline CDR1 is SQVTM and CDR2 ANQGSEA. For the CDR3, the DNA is TGCAGCGTTGAGGGGGAGACTAGCGGGAGATGGAAGACCCAGTACTTC. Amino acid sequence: CSVEGETSGRWKTQYF.

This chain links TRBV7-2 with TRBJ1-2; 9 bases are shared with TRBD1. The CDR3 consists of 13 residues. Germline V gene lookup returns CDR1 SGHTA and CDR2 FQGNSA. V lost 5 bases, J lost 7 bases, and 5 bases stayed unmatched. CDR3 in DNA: TGTGCCAGCAGCCCACAGGGGGCGAGTGGCTACACCTTC. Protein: CASSPQGASGYTF.

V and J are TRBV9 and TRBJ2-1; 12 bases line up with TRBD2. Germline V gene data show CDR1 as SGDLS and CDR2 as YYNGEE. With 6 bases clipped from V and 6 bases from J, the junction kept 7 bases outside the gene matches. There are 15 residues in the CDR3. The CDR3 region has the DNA TGTGCCAGCACCCAGACTAGCGGGAGATTCAATGAGCAGTTCTTC. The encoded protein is CASTQTSGRFNEQFF.

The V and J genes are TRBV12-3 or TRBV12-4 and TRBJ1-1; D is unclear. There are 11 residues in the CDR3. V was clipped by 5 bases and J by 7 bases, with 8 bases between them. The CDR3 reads CASSLQREAFF. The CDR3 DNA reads TGTGCCAGCAGTCTACAACGTGAAGCTTTCTTT.

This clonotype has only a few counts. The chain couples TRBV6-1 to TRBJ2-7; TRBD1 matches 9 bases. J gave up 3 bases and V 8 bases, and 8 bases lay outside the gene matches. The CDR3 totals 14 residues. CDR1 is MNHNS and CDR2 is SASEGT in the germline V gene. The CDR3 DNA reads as TGTGCCAGCCACCGCCGACAGGGGGACTACGAGCAGTACTTC. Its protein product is CASHRRQGDYEQYF.

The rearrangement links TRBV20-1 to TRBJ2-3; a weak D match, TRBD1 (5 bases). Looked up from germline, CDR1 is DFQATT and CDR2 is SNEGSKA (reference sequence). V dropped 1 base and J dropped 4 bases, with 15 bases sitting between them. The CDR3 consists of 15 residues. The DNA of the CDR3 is TGCAGTGCTAGAGGAAGGGTGGGGCACCCAGATACGCAGTATTTT. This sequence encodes CSARGRVGHPDTQYF.

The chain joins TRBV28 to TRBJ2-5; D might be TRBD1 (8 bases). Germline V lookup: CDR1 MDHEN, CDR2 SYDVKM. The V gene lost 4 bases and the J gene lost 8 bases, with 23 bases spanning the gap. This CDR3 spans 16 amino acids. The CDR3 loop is CASSSYTGGAYRTQYF. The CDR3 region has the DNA TGTGCCAGCAGTTCATATACAGGGGGGGCCTATCGTACCCAGTACTTC.

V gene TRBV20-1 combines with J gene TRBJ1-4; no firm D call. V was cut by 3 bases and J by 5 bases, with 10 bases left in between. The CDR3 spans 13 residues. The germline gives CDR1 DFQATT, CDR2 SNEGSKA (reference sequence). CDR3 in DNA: TGCAGTGCTAGGGAGCAGCCAAATGAAAAACTGTTTTTT. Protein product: CSAREQPNEKLFF.